This TCR beta chain was profiled in a study of cytomegalovirus exposure and HLA in healthy donors. Study-level results: Some segments of the V type, notably TRBV6-2 and TRBV6-3, were excluded as indistinguishable.

The PCR had 60 Vbeta and 13 Jbeta primers. Profiling relied on immunoSEQ multiplex PCR, and the TCRdb table lists in-frame clones only, not all of them. Counted here are 60,000 to 80,000 clones, 60% to 80% occurring once; the ten biggest clones make up approximately 2.8%. The CDR3 has 16 amino acids. CDR1 is SQVTM, CDR2 ANQGSEA, per germline. V lost 4 bases, J lost 9 bases, and 13 bases stayed unmatched. Note on this clone: The antigen remains unidentified.

Input material: PBMCs. The V and J genes are TRBV29-1 and TRBJ2-5; 14 bases align to TRBD2. The receptor was isolated from a man aged 30-40 years in good health and CMV-seronegative. In nucleotides, the CDR3 is TGCAGCGTTGCCGGACTAGCGGGGGGCCGGGGCGTCGCCCAGTACTTC. Translated: CSVAGLAGGRGVAQYF.